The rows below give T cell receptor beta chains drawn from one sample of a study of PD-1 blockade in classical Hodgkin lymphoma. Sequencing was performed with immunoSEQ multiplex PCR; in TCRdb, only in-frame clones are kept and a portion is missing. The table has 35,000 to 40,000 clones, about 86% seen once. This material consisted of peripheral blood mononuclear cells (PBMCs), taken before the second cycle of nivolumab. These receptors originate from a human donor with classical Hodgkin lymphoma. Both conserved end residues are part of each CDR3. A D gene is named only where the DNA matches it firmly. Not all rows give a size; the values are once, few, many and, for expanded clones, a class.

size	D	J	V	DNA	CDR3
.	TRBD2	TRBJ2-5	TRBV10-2	TGCGCCAGCCTCGGGGGGTCGAAAGAGACCCAGTACTTC	CASLGGSKETQYF
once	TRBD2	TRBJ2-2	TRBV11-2	TGTGCCAGCAGCTTAGCGACTAGCGTGACCGGGGAGCTGTTTTTT	CASSLATSVTGELFF
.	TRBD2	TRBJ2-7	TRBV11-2	TGTGCCAGCAGCTTAGATCATTTAGGCGGGGGAACCTACGAGCAGTACTTC	CASSLDHLGGGTYEQYF
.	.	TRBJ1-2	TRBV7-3	TGTGCCAGCAGCTTAGGAACGGGGGTCAGCTATGGCTACACCTTC	CASSLGTGVSYGYTF
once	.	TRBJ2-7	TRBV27	TGTGCCAGCAGTCTCGAGAGAGGGGGCTCCTACGAGCAGTACTTC	CASSLERGGSYEQYF
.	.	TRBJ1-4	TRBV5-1	TGCGCCAGCAGCCCCCGAGGTGGAGGGAGTCGTGAAAAACTGTTTTTT	CASSPRGGGSREKLFF
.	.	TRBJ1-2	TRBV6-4	TGTGCCAGCCCCACGAAAGGGGATGGCTACACCTTC	CASPTKGDGYTF
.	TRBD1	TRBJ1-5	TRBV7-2	TGTGCCAGCACCCCCGGGACAGGGGGAAGTAGGAGCAATCAGCCCCAGCATTTT	CASTPGTGGSRSNQPQHF
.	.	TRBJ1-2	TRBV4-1	TGCGCCAGCAGCCCCCTCGCGGGGGCGCTTGGGGGCTACACCTTC	CASSPLAGALGGYTF
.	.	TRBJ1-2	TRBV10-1	TGCGCCAGCAGTGACGGGGCCGGAGGACCTCATAGGGGTGGCTACACCTTC	CASSDGAGGPHRGGYTF
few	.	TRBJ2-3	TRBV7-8	TGTGCCAGCAGCTTTGGGAGCACAGATACGCAGTATTTT	CASSFGSTDTQYF
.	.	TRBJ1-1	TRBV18	TGTGCCAGCTCACTGCGACCCTTCGGGACAACTGAAGCTTTCTTT	CASSLRPFGTTEAFF
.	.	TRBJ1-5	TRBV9	TGTGCCAGCAGCCCTTCCTCCGCCCGGGAGCCCCAGCATTTT	CASSPSSAREPQHF
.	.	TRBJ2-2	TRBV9	TGTGCCAGCAGCAAACTTGGGGAGCTGTTTTTT	CASSKLGELFF
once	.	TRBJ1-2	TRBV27	TGTGCCAGCAGTTTATCTGGGGGTAGCTTCTATGGCTACACCTTC	CASSLSGGSFYGYTF
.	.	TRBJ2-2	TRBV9	TGTGCCAGCAGCCTGGGACGGTCCACCGGGGAGCTGTTTTTT	CASSLGRSTGELFF
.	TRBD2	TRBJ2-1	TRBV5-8	TGTGCCAGCAGCTTGATGGCGGGAGGGCCTGATGAGCAGTTCTTC	CASSLMAGGPDEQFF
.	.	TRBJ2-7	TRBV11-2	TGTGCCAGCAGCGCCTTACGTGGACCGGGGATCTACGAGCAGTACTTC	CASSALRGPGIYEQYF
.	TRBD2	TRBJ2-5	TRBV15	TGTGCCACCACCCCTGGGGGCGGGAGGGTGGCCCAGTACTTC	CATTPGGGRVAQYF
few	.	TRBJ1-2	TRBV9	TGTGCCAGCAGCGCCGGGGATGTGATTAATGGCTACACCTTC	CASSAGDVINGYTF
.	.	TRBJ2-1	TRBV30	TGTGCCTGGAGTGTACTGGAAACGGACTACAATGAGCAGTTCTTC	CAWSVLETDYNEQFF
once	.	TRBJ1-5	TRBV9	TGTGCCAGCAGCGTAGGGGTAGGGGACAATCAGCCCCAGCATTTT	CASSVGVGDNQPQHF
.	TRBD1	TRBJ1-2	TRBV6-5	TGTGCCAGCAGTCGACAGGGAAGGGATGGCTACACCTTC	CASSRQGRDGYTF
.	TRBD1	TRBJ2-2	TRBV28	TGTGCCAGCAGTTTTCAGTCGGACAGGGGAACCGGGGAGCTGTTTTTT	CASSFQSDRGTGELFF
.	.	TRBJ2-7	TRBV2	TGTGCCAGCAGTGAACATGGGCAGTACTTC	CASSEHGQYF
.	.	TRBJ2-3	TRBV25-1	TGTGCCAGCAGTGAAGGTGCTCTACACACAGATACGCAGTATTTT	CASSEGALHTDTQYF
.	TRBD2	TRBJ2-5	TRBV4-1	TGCGCCAGCAGCCCCGCCGGGACTAGCCTCCGAGGGACCCAGTACTTC	CASSPAGTSLRGTQYF
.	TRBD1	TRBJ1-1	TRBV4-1	TGCGCCAGCAGCCCGTGGACAGGGGGAGACATGAACACTGAAGCTTTCTTT	CASSPWTGGDMNTEAFF
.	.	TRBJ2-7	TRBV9	TGTGCCAGCAGCGTAGATGGAGGTTTCTACGAGCAGTACTTC	CASSVDGGFYEQYF
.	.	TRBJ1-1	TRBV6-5	TGTGCCAGCAGCCCGACCCTGAACACTGAAGCTTTCTTT	CASSPTLNTEAFF
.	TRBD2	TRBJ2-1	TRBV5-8	TGTGCCAGCAGCTTGGGCCTAGCGGGAGAGACTTTTGTGGATGAGCAGTTCTTC	CASSLGLAGETFVDEQFF
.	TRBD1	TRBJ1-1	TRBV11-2	TGTGCCAGCAGCTTATCGACCGGGACAGGGAGGACTGAAGCTTTCTTT	CASSLSTGTGRTEAFF
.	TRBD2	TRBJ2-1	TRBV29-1	TGCAGCGTCGGACTAGCGGAGACCTACAATGAGCAGTTCTTC	CSVGLAETYNEQFF
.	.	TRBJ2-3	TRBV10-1	TGCGCCAGCAGTGAAGTCATCGGCGGGGCCGACACAGATACGCAGTATTTT	CASSEVIGGADTDTQYF
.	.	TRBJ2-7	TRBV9	TGTGCCAGCAGCGTCGGGGGGCTCTTATCCTCCTACGAGCAGTACTTC	CASSVGGLLSSYEQYF
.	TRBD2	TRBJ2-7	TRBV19	TGTGCCAGTAGTCGGGGAGGGGTATACTACGAGCAGTACTTC	CASSRGGVYYEQYF
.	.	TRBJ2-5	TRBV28	TGTGCCAGCTACGGAATCCAAGAGACCCAGTACTTC	CASYGIQETQYF
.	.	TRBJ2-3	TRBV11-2	TGTGCCAGCAGCTTAGAGCCAGGGTTAGATACGCAGTATTTT	CASSLEPGLDTQYF
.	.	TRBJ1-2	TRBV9	TGTGCCAGCAGCGTAGACGGGGGCCCGATCTATGGCTACACCTTC	CASSVDGGPIYGYTF
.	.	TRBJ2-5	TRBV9	TGTGCCAGCAGCAGAGGACCCCCTGCCGGGACCCAGTACTTC	CASSRGPPAGTQYF
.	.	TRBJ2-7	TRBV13	TGTGCCAGCAGCCTCACATCCCGGGAGTTGGGCAACTACGAGCAGTACTTC	CASSLTSRELGNYEQYF
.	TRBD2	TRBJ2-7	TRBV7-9	TGTGCCAGCAGCCCTACCCGGGGCAGCGGGAATTACGAGCAGTACTTC	CASSPTRGSGNYEQYF
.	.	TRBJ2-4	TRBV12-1	TGTGCCAGCAGCTTTGCAGGTTGGACCATTCAGTACTTC	CASSFAGWTIQYF
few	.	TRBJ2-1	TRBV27	TGTGCCAGCAGTTTCTATTTACCCTCCAATGAGCAGTTCTTC	CASSFYLPSNEQFF
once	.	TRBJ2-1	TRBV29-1	TGCAGCGGGGGACACCTCTACAATGAGCAGTTCTTC	CSGGHLYNEQFF
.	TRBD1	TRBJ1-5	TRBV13	TGTGCCAGCAGCTTAGGTGGCAGGGGGGGCAATCAGCCCCAGCATTTT	CASSLGGRGGNQPQHF
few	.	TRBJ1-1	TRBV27	TGTGCCAGCAGTTTATACAGGGCGGTATCCGACACTGAAGCTTTCTTT	CASSLYRAVSDTEAFF
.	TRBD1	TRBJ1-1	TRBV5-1	TGCGCCAGCAGCCCGACAGGGGGCGGAACTGAAGCTTTCTTT	CASSPTGGGTEAFF